This T cell receptor beta chain was obtained from a study of blood T cells in healthy people across ages. Every donor gave 9 to 10 milliliters of peripheral blood. At least 6 million PBMCs were isolated per sample. Using a J-beta primer mix together with a sample-barcoded 5' primer, a second PCR was run for roughly 7 to 11 cycles. Each cDNA was tagged by a template-switch adaptor containing 12 random nucleotides. TCRdb used MiXCR to reprocess the 5' RACE reads, holding one entry per CDR3 protein. The top ten hold about an eighth of the sample, which has about 1.1 million distinct CDR3 sequences, roughly two fifths seen once. This CDR3 has 14 residues. V trimming: 1 base; J trimming: 3 bases; junction bases outside the gene matches: 2. Germline-derived CDR1 and CDR2 are DFQATT and SNEGSKA (reference sequence).

V usage is TRBV20-1 and J usage is TRBJ1-2; 10 bases agree with TRBD1. The source material was blood. The sequence came from a man aged 18 to 35 in good health. The CDR3 loop is CSARVGQGDYGYTF. The CDR3 DNA reads as TGCAGTGCTAGAGTAGGACAGGGGGACTATGGCTACACCTTC.